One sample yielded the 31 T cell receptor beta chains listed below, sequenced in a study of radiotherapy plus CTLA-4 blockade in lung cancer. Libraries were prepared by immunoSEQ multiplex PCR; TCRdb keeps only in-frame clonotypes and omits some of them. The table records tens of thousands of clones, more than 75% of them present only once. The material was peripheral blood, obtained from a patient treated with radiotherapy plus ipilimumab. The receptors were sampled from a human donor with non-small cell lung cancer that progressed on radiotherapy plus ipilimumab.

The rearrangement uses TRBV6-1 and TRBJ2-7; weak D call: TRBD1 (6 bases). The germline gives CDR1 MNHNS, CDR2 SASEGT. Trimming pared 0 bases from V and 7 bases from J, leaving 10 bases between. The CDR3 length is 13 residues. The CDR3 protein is CASSEAGAGEQYF. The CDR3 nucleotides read TGTGCCAGCAGTGAAGCGGGGGCGGGTGAGCAGTACTTC.

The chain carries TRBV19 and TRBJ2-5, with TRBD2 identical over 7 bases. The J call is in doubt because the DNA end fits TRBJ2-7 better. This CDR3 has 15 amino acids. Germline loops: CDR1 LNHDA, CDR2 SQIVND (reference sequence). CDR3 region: CATPPCTSEPDEQYF. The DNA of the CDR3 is TGTGCCACTCCCCCGTGCACTAGCGAACCTGACGAGCAGTACTTC.

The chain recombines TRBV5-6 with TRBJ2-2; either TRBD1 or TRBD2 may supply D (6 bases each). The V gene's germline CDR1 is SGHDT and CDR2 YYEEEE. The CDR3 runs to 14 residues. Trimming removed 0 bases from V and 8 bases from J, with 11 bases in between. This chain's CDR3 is CASSLGGATGELFF. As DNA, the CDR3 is TGTGCCAGCAGCTTGGGGGGGGCAACGGGGGAGCTGTTTTTT.

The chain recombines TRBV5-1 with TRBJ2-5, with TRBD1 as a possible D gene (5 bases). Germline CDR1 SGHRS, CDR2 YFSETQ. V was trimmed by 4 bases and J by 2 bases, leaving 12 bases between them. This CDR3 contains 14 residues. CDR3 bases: TGCGCCAGCAGCCAGGGCAGCCTACAAGAGACCCAGTACTTC. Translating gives CASSQGSLQETQYF.

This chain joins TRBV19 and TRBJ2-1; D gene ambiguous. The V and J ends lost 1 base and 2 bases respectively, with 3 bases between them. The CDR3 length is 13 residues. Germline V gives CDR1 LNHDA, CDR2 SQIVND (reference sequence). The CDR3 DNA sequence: TGTGCCAGTAGTATAGGAACCTACAATGAGCAGTTCTTC. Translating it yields CASSIGTYNEQFF.

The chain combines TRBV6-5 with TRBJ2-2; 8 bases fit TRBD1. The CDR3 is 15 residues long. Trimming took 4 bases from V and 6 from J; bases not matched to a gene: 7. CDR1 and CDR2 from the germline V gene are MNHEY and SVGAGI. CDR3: CASSLQGALSGELFF. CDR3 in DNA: TGTGCCAGCAGTTTGCAGGGGGCTCTGTCCGGGGAGCTGTTTTTT.

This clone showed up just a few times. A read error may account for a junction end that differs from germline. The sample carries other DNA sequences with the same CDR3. CDR3 residues: CAWNFGGRAANNEQFF. For the CDR3, the DNA is TGCGCCTGGAATTTCGGGGGGAGGGCAGCTAACAATGAGCAGTTCTTC. The chain uses TRBV30 and TRBJ2-1, with 7 bases lining up with TRBD2. From germline, CDR1 is GTSNPN and CDR2 SVGIG (reference sequence). The CDR3 covers 16 residues.

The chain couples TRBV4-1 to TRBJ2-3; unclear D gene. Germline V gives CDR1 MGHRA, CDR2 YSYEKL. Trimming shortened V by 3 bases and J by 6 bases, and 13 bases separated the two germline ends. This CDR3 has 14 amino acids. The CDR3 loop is CASSQLGLRDTQYF. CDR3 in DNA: TGCGCCAGCAGCCAGCTTGGGCTTCGGGATACGCAGTATTTT.

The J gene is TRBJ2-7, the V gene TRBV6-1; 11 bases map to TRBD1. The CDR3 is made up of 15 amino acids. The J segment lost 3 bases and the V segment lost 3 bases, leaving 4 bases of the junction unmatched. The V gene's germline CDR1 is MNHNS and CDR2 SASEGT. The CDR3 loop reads CASSDGGTGGYEQYF. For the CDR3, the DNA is TGTGCCAGCAGTGACGGGGGGACAGGGGGCTACGAGCAGTACTTC.

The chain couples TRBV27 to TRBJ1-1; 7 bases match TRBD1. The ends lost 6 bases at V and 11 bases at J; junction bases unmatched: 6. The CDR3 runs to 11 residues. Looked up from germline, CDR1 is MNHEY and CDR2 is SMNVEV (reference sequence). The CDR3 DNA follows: TGTGCCAGCAGATCAGGGGGGAGGGCTTTCTTT. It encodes CASRSGGRAFF.

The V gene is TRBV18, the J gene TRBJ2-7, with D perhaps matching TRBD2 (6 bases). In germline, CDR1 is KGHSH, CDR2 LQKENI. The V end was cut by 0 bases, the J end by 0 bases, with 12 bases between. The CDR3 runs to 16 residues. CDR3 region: CASSPPGDSSSYEQYF. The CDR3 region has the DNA TGTGCCAGCTCACCACCGGGGGACTCGAGCTCCTACGAGCAGTACTTC.

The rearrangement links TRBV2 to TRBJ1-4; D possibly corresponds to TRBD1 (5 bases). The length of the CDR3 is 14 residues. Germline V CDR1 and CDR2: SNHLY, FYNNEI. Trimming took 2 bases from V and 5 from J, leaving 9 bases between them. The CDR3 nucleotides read TGTGCCAGCAGTGAACGGGACGGGAATGAAAAACTGTTTTTT. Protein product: CASSERDGNEKLFF.

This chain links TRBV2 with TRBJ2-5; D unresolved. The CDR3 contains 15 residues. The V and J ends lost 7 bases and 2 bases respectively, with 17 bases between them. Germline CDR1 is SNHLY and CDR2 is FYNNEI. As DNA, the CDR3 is TGTGCCAGCACTATGGGTCCACCGCGGCAAGAGACCCAGTACTTC. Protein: CASTMGPPRQETQYF.

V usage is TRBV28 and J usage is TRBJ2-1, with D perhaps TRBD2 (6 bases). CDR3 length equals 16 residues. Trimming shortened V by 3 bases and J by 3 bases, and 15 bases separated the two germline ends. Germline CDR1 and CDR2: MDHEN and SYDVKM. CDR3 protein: CASSLPLARDYNEQFF. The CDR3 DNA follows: TGTGCCAGCAGTTTGCCCCTAGCGAGAGACTACAATGAGCAGTTCTTC.

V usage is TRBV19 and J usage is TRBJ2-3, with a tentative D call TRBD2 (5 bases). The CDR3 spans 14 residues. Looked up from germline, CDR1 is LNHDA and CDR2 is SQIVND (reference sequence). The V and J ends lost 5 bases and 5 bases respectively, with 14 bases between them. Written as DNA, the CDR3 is TGTGCCAGTAGTCCAGGACTCCGCGGAGATACGCAGTATTTT. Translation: CASSPGLRGDTQYF.

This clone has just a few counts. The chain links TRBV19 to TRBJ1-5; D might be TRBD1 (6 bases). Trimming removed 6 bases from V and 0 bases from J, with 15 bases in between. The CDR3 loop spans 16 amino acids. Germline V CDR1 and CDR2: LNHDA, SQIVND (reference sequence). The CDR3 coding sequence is TGTGCCAGTAGGATGGGGGGGGGCGGTAGCAATCAGCCCCAGCATTTT. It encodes CASRMGGGGSNQPQHF.

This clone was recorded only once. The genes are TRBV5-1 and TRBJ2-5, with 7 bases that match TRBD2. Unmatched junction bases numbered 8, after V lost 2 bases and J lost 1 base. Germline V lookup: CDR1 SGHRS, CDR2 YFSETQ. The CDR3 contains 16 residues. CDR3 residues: CASSFLVGGPQETQYF. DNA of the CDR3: TGCGCCAGCAGCTTTTTGGTGGGAGGGCCCCAAGAGACCCAGTACTTC.

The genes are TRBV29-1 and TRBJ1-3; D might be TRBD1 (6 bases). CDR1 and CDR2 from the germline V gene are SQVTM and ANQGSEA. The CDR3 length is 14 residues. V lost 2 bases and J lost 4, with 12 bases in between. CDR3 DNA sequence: TGCAGCGTTGAATGGTCAGGGGTCGGAAACACCATATATTTT. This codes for CSVEWSGVGNTIYF.

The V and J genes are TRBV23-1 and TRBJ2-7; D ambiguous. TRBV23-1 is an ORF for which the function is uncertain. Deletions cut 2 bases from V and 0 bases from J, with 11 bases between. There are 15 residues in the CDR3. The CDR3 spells CASSQPHRSSYEQYV. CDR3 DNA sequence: TGCGCCAGCAGTCAACCGCACCGCAGCTCCTACGAGCAGTACGTC.

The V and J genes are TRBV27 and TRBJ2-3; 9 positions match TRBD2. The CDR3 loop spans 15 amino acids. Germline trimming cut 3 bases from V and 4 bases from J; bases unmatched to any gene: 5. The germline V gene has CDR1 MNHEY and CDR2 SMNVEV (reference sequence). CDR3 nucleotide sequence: TGTGCCAGCAGTTTTTTAGCGGGAGTGGCAGATACGCAGTATTTT. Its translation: CASSFLAGVADTQYF.

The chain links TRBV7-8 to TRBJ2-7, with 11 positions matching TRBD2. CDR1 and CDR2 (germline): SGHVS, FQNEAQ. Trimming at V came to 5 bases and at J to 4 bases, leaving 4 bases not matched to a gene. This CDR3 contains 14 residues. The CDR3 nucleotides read TGTGCCAGCAGCCCACTAGCGGGAGCGTACGAGCAGTACTTC. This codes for CASSPLAGAYEQYF.

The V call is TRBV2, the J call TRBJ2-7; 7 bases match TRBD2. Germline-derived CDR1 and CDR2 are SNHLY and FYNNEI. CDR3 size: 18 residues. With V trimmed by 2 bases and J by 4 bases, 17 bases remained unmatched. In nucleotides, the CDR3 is TGTGCCAGCAGTGAACGGGGGGATCCAGCCCTATCTCGTTACGAGCAGTACTTC. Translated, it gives CASSERGDPALSRYEQYF.

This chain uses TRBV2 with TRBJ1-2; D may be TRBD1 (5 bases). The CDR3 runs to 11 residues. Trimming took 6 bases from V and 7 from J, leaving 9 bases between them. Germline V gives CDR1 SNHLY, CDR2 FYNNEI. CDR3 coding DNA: TGTGCCAGCAGGCAGGGCCTTGGCTACACCTTC. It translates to CASRQGLGYTF.

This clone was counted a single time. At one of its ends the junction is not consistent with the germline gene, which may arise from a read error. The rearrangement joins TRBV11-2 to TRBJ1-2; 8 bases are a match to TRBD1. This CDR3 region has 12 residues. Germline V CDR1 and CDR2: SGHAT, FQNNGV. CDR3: CASSLTSGQAAF. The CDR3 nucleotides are TGTGCCAGCAGCCTCACTTCGGGACAGGCCGCCTTC. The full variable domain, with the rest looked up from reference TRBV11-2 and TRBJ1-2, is EAGVAQSPRYKIIEKRQSVAFWCNPISGHATLYWYQQILGQGPKLLIQFQNNGVVDDSQLPKDRFSAERLKGVDSTLKIQPAKLEDSAVYLCASSLTSGQAAFGSGTRLTVV.

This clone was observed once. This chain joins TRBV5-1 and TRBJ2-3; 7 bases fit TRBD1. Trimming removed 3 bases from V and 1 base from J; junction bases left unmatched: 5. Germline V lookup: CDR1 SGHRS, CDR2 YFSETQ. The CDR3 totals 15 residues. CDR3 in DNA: TGCGCCAGCAGCTCCAGACAGGGAGGCACAGATACGCAGTATTTT. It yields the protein CASSSRQGGTDTQYF.

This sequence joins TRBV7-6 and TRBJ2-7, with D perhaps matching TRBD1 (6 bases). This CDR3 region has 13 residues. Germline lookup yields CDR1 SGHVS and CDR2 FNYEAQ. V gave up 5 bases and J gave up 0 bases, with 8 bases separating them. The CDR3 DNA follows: TGTGCCAGCAGCAAGACAGGCTCCTACGAGCAGTACTTC. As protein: CASSKTGSYEQYF.

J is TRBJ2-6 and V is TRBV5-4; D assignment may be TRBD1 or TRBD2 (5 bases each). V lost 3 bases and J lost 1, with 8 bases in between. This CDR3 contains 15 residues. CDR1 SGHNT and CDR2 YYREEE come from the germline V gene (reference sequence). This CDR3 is CASSWDGSGANVLTF. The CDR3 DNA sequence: TGTGCCAGCAGCTGGGACGGGTCTGGGGCCAACGTCCTGACTTTC.

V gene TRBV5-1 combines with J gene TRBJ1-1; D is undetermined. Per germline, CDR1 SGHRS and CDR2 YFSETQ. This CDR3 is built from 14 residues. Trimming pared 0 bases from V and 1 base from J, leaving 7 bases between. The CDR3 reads CASSLAWQNTEAFF. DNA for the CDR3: TGCGCCAGCAGCTTGGCCTGGCAGAACACTGAAGCTTTCTTT.

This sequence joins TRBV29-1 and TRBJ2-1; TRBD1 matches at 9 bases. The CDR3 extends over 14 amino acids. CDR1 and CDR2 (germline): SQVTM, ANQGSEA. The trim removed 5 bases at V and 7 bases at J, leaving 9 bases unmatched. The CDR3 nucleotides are TGCAGCGTTAGAACAGGGGGCGCGGGGAATGAGCAGTTCTTC. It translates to CSVRTGGAGNEQFF.

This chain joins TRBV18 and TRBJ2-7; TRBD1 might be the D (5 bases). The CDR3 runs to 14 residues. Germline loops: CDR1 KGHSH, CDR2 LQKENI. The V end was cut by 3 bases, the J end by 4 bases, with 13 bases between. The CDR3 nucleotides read TGTGCCAGCTCACCTGCGTTGACAGAGTACGAGCAGTACTTC. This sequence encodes CASSPALTEYEQYF.

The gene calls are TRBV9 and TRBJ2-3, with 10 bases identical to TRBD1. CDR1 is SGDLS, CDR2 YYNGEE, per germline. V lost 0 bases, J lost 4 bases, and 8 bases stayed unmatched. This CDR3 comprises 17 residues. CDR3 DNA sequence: TGTGCCAGCAGCGTAGCCTCAGGGACAGGGGTTGCAGATACGCAGTATTTT. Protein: CASSVASGTGVADTQYF.